This TCR beta chain comes out of a study of control samples from healthy donors and cancer patients. CDR3 length: 11 amino acids. Germline V gene sequence: CDR1 SNHLY, CDR2 FYNNEI. Deletions cut 6 bases from V and 4 bases from J, with 6 bases between. Data came from immunoSEQ multiplex PCR; TCRdb stores just in-frame clones and leaves some out. The sample lists approximately 98,000 clones; roughly 79% were seen once. This chain connects TRBV2 to TRBJ1-1; D not resolved. The sample taken for sequencing was blood. This sequence originates from a man younger than 35 in good health. For the CDR3, the DNA is TGTGCCAGCAGCCTCTCCACTGAAGCTTTCTTT. Its translation is CASSLSTEAFF.